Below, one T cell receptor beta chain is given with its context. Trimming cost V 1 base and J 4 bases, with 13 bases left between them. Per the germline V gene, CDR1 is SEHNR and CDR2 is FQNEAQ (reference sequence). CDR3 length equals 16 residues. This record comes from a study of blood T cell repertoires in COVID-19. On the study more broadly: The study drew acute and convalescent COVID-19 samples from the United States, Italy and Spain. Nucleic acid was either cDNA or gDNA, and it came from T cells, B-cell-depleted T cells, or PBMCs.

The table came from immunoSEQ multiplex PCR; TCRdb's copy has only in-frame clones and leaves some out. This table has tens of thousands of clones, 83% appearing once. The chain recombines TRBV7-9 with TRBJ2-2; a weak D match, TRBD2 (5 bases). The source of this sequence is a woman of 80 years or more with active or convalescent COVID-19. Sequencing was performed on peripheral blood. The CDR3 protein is CASSLGTGRSTGELFF. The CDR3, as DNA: TGTGCCAGCAGCTTAGGGACGGGAAGGAGCACCGGGGAGCTGTTTTTT.